This T cell receptor beta chain was obtained from a study of control samples from healthy donors and cancer patients. CDR1 and CDR2 from the germline V gene are SNHLY and FYNNEI. The CDR3 covers 14 residues. Trimming shortened V by 1 base and J by 5 bases, and 10 bases separated the two germline ends. The sample holds many counts of this clone. Libraries were prepared by immunoSEQ multiplex PCR; TCRdb keeps only in-frame clonotypes and omits some of them. The sample shows approximately 180,000 clones, 91% of them seen only once. V and J are TRBV2 and TRBJ2-3; no clear D gene. Source material: blood. The clonotype comes from a woman between 35 and 50 years old in good health. CDR3 sequence: CASSEEWAGDTQYF. CDR3 nucleotides: TGTGCCAGCAGTGAAGAGTGGGCAGGAGATACGCAGTATTTT.